Following are 8 T cell receptor beta chains from one sample sequenced in a study of T-cell memory formation after mild COVID-19. TCRdb passed the 5' RACE reads through MiXCR, listing each CDR3 protein once. The sample shows 130,000 to 150,000 distinct CDR3 sequences, 6% to 6.5% of them seen only once. Sequencing was carried out using PBMCs or a T cell subset sorted from them (not recorded which). All receptors derive from an adult woman who had mild COVID-19 (a few samples of this study predate the infection). Cell type and time point are not known.

The chain couples TRBV24-1 to TRBJ1-5; no firm D call. The CDR3 has 15 amino acids. Germline CDR1 reads KGHDR; CDR2 reads SFDVKD. Trimming took off 3 bases at V and 9 bases at J, with 17 bases between the two ends. The CDR3 DNA is TGTGCCACCAGTGATGCGGACGGCGGAGAGGGGCCCCAGCATTTT. It codes for CATSDADGGEGPQHF.

This clonotype has a count of ten or more. The J gene is TRBJ2-3, the V gene TRBV4-3; the D is unclear. Between the trimmed V and J ends, which lost 0 bases and 6 bases, there was a span of 10 bases. The CDR3 extends over 14 amino acids. CDR1 is LGHNA and CDR2 is YSLEER in the germline V gene. The CDR3 is CASSQDFVRDTQYF. CDR3 coding DNA: TGCGCCAGCAGCCAAGATTTTGTGAGGGATACGCAGTATTTT.

At least ten counts were recorded for this clonotype. V usage is TRBV15 and J usage is TRBJ2-1; no clear D. Germline V gives CDR1 LNHNV, CDR2 YYDKDF (reference sequence). Trimming removed 7 bases at V and 5 bases at J, with 12 bases between. The CDR3 loop spans 13 amino acids. The CDR3 coding sequence is TGTGCCACCACGCTCCAACAAAACAATGAGCAGTTCTTC. It codes for CATTLQQNNEQFF.

This clonotype was counted many times. The genes are TRBV11-3 and TRBJ1-1; D is ambiguous. The CDR3 consists of 15 residues. Germline loops: CDR1 SGHNT, CDR2 YENEEA. V was clipped by 1 base and J by 4 bases, with 13 bases between them. In DNA form, the CDR3 reads TGTGCCAGCAGCTTAGGTCCAGGTGGAGGCACTGAAGCTTTCTTT. It is translated as CASSLGPGGGTEAFF.

There are a few counts of this clonotype. The rearrangement joins TRBV5-1 to TRBJ1-2; 7 nucleotides line up with TRBD1. Germline V gives CDR1 SGHRS, CDR2 YFSETQ. Trimming at V came to 5 bases and at J to 1 base, leaving 8 bases not matched to a gene. The CDR3 totals 15 residues. The CDR3 loop is CASRGDSPINYGYTF. Written as DNA, the CDR3 is TGCGCCAGCAGAGGGGACAGTCCGATTAACTATGGCTACACCTTC. The whole variable domain, remainder taken from reference TRBV5-1 and TRBJ1-2, is KAGVTQTPRYLIKTRGQQVTLSCSPISGHRSVSWYQQTPGQGLQFLFEYFSETQRNKGNFPGRFSGRQFSNSRSEMNVSTLELGDSALYLCASRGDSPINYGYTFGSGTRLTVV.

As concerns this clonotype: One base away lies a much larger clone, so this may be a sequencing read error. The genes are TRBV12-3 or TRBV12-4 and TRBJ2-4; 7 bases are a match to TRBD1. The CDR3 spans 15 residues. The DNA for the CDR3 is TGTTCCAGCAGTTTAGTACAGGGGGCCAAAAACATTCAGTACTTC. It encodes CSSSLVQGAKNIQYF.

The gene calls are TRBV12-3 or TRBV12-4 and TRBJ2-7, with 10 bases lining up with TRBD1. The CDR3 extends over 16 amino acids. Trimming took 4 bases from V and 1 from J; bases not matched to a gene: 7. The CDR3 DNA reads as TGTGCCAGCAGTTCAGTTAGGACAGGGGGGTCCTACGAGCAGTACTTC. Protein: CASSSVRTGGSYEQYF.

In its sample, this clonotype was seen a few times. V is TRBV10-3 and J is TRBJ2-5, with 7 bases matching TRBD1. Germline-derived CDR1 and CDR2 are ENHRY and SYGVKD. The J segment lost 2 bases and the V segment lost 10 bases, leaving 4 bases of the junction unmatched. There are 12 residues in the CDR3. The CDR3 region has the DNA TGTGCCACTGCAGGGGGTCAAGAGACCCAGTACTTC. Its protein is CATAGGQETQYF.